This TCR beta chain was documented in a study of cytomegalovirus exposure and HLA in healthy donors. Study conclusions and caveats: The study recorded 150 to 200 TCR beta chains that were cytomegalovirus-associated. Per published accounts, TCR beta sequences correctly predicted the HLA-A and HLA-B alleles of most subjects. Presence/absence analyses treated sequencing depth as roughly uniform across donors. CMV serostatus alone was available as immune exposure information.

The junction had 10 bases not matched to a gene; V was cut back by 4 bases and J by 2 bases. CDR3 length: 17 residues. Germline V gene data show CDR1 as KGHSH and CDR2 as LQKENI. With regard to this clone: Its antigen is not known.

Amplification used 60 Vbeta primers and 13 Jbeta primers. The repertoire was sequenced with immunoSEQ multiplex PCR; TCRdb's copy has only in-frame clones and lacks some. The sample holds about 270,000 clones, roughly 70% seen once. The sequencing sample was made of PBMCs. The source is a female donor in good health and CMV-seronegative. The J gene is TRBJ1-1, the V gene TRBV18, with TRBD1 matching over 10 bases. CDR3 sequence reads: CASSHDRDRGQNTEAFF. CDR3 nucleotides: TGTGCCAGCTCACACGACCGGGACAGGGGACAAAACACTGAAGCTTTCTTT. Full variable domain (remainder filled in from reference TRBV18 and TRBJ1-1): NAGVMQNPRHLVRRRGQEARLRCSPMKGHSHVYWYRQLPEEGLKFMVYLQKENIIDESGMPKERFSAEFPKEGPSILRIQQVVRGDSAAYFCASSHDRDRGQNTEAFFGQGTRLTVV.